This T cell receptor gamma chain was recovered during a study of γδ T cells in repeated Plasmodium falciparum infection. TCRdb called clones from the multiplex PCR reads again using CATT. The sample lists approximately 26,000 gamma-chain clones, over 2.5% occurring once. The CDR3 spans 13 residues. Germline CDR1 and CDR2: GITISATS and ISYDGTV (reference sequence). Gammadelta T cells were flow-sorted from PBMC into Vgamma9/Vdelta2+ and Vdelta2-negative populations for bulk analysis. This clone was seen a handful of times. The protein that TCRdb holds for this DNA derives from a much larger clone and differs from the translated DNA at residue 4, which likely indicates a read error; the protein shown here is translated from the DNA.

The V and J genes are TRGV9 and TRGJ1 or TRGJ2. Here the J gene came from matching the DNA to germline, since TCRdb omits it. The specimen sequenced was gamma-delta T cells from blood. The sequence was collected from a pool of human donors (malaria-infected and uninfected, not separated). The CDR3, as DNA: TGTGCCTTGCGGGATTACATTTATTATAAGAAACTCTTT. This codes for CALRDYIYYKKLF.